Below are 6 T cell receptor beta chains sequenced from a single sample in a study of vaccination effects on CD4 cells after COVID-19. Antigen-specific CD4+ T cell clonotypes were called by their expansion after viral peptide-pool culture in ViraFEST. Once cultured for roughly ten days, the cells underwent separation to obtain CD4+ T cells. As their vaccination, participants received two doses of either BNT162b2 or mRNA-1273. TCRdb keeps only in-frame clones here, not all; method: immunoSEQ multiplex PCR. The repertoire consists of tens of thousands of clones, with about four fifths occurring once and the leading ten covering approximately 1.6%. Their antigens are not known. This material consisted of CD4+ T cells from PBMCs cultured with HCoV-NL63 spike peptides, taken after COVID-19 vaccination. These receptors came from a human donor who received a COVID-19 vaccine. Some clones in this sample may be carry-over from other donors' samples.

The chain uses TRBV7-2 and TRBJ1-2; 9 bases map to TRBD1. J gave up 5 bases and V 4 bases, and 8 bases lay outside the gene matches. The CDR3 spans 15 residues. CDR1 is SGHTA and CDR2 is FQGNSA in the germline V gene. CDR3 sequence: CASSYTGGAEYGYTF. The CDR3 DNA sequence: TGTGCCAGCAGCTACACAGGGGGCGCGGAGTATGGCTACACCTTC.

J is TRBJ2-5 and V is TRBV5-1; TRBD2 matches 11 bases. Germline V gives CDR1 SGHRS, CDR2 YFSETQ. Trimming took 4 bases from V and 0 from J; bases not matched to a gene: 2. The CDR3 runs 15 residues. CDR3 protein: CASSVAGGHQETQYF. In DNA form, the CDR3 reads TGCGCCAGCAGCGTAGCGGGGGGGCACCAAGAGACCCAGTACTTC.

CDR3 DNA: TGTGCCAGCACTAAAATAGCGGAAGAGACCCAGTACTTC. Translating it yields CASTKIAEETQYF. The chain recombines TRBV28 with TRBJ2-5, with a weak D call TRBD2 (6 bases). Trimming pared 7 bases from V and 3 bases from J, leaving 12 bases between. The germline gives CDR1 MDHEN, CDR2 SYDVKM. The CDR3 loop spans 13 amino acids.

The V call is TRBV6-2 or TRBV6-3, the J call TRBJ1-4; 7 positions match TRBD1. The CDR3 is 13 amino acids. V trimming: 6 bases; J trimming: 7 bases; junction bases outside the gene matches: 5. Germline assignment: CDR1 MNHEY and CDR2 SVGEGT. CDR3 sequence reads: CASRPTGAEKLFF. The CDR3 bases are TGTGCCAGCAGACCTACAGGGGCTGAAAAACTGTTTTTT.

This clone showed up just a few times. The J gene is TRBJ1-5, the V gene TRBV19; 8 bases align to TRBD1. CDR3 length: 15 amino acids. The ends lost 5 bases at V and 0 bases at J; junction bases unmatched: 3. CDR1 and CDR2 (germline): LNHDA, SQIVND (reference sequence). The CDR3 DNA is TGTGCCAGTAGTGCGACAGGGGATAGCAATCAGCCCCAGCATTTT. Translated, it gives CASSATGDSNQPQHF. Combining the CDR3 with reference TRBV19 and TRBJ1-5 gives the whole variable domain DGGITQSPKYLFRKEGQNVTLSCEQNLNHDAMYWYRQDPGQGLRLIYYSQIVNDFQKGDIAEGYSVSREKKESFPLTVTSAQKNPTAFYLCASSATGDSNQPQHFGDGTRLSIL.

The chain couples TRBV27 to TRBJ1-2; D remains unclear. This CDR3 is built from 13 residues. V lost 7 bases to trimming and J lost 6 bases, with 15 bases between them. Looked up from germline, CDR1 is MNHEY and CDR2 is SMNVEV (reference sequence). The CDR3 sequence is CASKPGVENGYTF. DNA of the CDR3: TGTGCCAGCAAACCAGGCGTAGAGAATGGCTACACCTTC.